Below, 25 T cell receptor beta chains from the same sample are listed, as sequenced in a study of T cells in Graves' hyperthyroidism and ophthalmopathy. RNA transcripts gave rise to amplified TCR beta CDR3 regions. HTBI primers drove first-round RT-PCR of the TCR CDR3. TCRdb reprocessed the multiplex PCR reads with MiXCR, giving one entry per CDR3 protein. Of around 400,000 distinct CDR3 sequences listed, about 12% were seen once; the top ten hold around a tenth. Material: blood. The receptors derive from a woman between 18 and 29 years old with Graves' hyperthyroidism.

This clonotype was recorded at least ten times. The chain couples TRBV6-5 to TRBJ1-5; no clear D gene. Between the trimmed V and J ends, which lost 2 bases and 3 bases, there was a span of 11 bases. CDR3 length: 15 amino acids. Per the germline V gene, CDR1 is MNHEY and CDR2 is SVGAGI. The chain's CDR3 is CASSYGGGYNQPQHF. In DNA, the CDR3 is TGTGCCAGCAGTTACGGAGGCGGATACAATCAGCCCCAGCATTTT.

This clonotype occurred many times. The chain is built from TRBV20-1 and TRBJ2-7; TRBD2 might be the D (6 bases). The CDR3 extends over 14 amino acids. Germline V gene lookup returns CDR1 DFQATT and CDR2 SNEGSKA (reference sequence). Trimming took 3 bases from V and 0 from J, leaving 12 bases between them. CDR3 bases: TGCAGTGCTAGCACCGGGACTCGCTCCTACGAGCAGTACTTC. Protein product: CSASTGTRSYEQYF.

This clonotype was recorded many times. The rearrangement links TRBV18 to TRBJ2-5; D not certain. CDR3 length: 11 amino acids. Germline V gives CDR1 KGHSH, CDR2 LQKENI. The V gene lost 3 bases and the J gene lost 1 base, with 0 bases spanning the gap. CDR3 sequence (DNA): TGTGCCAGCTCACCCCAAGAGACCCAGTACTTC. It translates to CASSPQETQYF. The complete variable domain, with remaining parts taken from reference TRBV18 and TRBJ2-5, reads NAGVMQNPRHLVRRRGQEARLRCSPMKGHSHVYWYRQLPEEGLKFMVYLQKENIIDESGMPKERFSAEFPKEGPSILRIQQVVRGDSAAYFCASSPQETQYFGPGTRLLVL.

This clonotype was observed many times. V gene TRBV27 combines with J gene TRBJ1-1; D is possibly TRBD1 (5 bases). V was pared by 6 bases and J by 6 bases, with 17 bases between. This CDR3 is 14 amino acids long. Germline CDR1 MNHEY, CDR2 SMNVEV (reference sequence). Here the CDR3 reads CASSTTGVGAEAFF. The CDR3, as DNA: TGTGCCAGCAGCACAACAGGAGTCGGAGCTGAAGCTTTCTTT.

This clonotype appeared a few times. V usage is TRBV24-1 and J usage is TRBJ2-5, with a weak D call TRBD2 (5 bases). V was trimmed by 5 bases and J by 5 bases, leaving 17 bases between them. This CDR3 has 15 residues. CDR1 is KGHDR and CDR2 is SFDVKD in the germline V gene. CDR3 nucleotide sequence: TGTGCCACCAGTGTCGGACTTGGCCTACATGAGACCCAGTACTTC. The encoded protein is CATSVGLGLHETQYF.

This clonotype was found a few times. This sequence joins TRBV14 and TRBJ2-2; D is tentatively TRBD1 or TRBD2 (5 bases each). The CDR3 has 15 amino acids. The germline V and J ends were trimmed by 4 bases and 8 bases, with 17 bases remaining between them. The germline CDR1 and CDR2 sequences are SGHDN and FVKESK. The CDR3, as DNA: TGTGCCAGCAGCCCGGGGACCCGGTGGTCTGGGGAGCTGTTTTTT. Translated, it gives CASSPGTRWSGELFF.

This clonotype has just a few counts. The chain has TRBV4-1 and TRBJ1-6; the D gene is possibly TRBD1 (6 bases). Germline V lookup: CDR1 MGHRA, CDR2 YSYEKL. The length of the CDR3 is 18 residues. Trimming took 6 bases from V and 0 from J, leaving 18 bases between them. The CDR3 bases are TGCGCCAGCAGTCTTACCGGGGACACGAGCTCCTATAATTCACCCCTCCACTTT. Translated, it gives CASSLTGDTSSYNSPLHF.

Concerning this clonotype: One end of the junction fails to match germline, which may point to a read error. This rearrangement joins TRBV27 to TRBJ2-1, with 11 bases lining up with TRBD2. Per germline, CDR1 MNHEY and CDR2 SMNVEV (reference sequence). The CDR3 covers 14 residues. The CDR3 coding sequence is TGTGCCTGCAGACGACTAGCGGGGACCCCGGGGCAGTTCTTC. The encoded protein is CACRRLAGTPGQFF.

This clonotype has at least ten counts. This rearrangement joins TRBV20-1 to TRBJ2-7; 10 nucleotides match TRBD1. Germline values: CDR1 DFQATT, CDR2 SNEGSKA (reference sequence). The CDR3 consists of 14 residues. V dropped 5 bases and J dropped 2; count of bases not matched to a gene: 6. CDR3: CSAHGTGVPYEQYF. The CDR3 coding sequence is TGCAGTGCTCATGGGACAGGGGTTCCCTACGAGCAGTACTTC.

This clonotype showed up many times. The chain couples TRBV7-9 to TRBJ2-7; either TRBD1 or TRBD2 may fit D (5 bases each). Between the trimmed V and J ends, which lost 4 bases and 2 bases, there was a span of 15 bases. This CDR3 comprises 15 residues. CDR1 is SEHNR and CDR2 is FQNEAQ in the germline V gene (reference sequence). The CDR3 loop is CASSSNFLGPYEQYF. The CDR3 nucleotides are TGTGCCAGCAGCTCGAATTTTCTGGGACCCTACGAGCAGTACTTC.

This clonotype was observed once. This may arise from a read error, as a much more abundant clone is one base away. V is TRBV7-2 and J is TRBJ1-3, with no clear D. The CDR3 sequence is 17 residues long. Looked up from germline, CDR1 is SGHTA and CDR2 is FQGNSA. The CDR3 sequence: CVSSLGRTAGSGNTIYF. In DNA, the CDR3 is TGTGTCAGCAGCTTAGGAAGGACGGCGGGCTCTGGAAACACCATATATTTT.

This clonotype occurred many times. The chain couples TRBV6-1 to TRBJ2-7; 13 bases match TRBD2. This CDR3 spans 16 amino acids. V lost 8 bases and J lost 0; bases outside the gene matches: 7. CDR1 is MNHNS and CDR2 is SASEGT in the germline V gene. The CDR3 spells CASRGTSGATSYEQYF. The CDR3 nucleotides are TGTGCCAGCCGTGGGACTAGCGGGGCTACCTCCTACGAGCAGTACTTC.

Notes on this clonotype: A clone one base away is much larger, so this may be a read error. The CDR3 ends on some other residue instead of the conserved phenylalanine or tryptophan, so this is likely a read error. The chain recombines TRBV20-1 with TRBJ1-5, with D unclear. Germline-derived CDR1 and CDR2 are DFQATT and SNEGSKA (reference sequence). The CDR3 totals 14 residues. Trimming stripped 6 bases from V and 3 bases from J, with 15 bases between. CDR3 nucleotides: TGCAGTGCCCCCGATGGCAGGACCAATCAGCCCCAGCATTCT. Translation gives CSAPDGRTNQPQHS.

This sequence joins TRBV4-1 and TRBJ2-1; the match to TRBD2 covers 14 bases. CDR1 and CDR2 from the germline V gene are MGHRA and YSYEKL. The V and J ends lost 4 bases and 11 bases, in that order; junction bases with no gene match: 7. The CDR3 has 15 amino acids. The CDR3 sequence: CASSLGLAGERKQFF. The CDR3 DNA is TGCGCCAGCAGCCTGGGACTAGCGGGGGAAAGGAAGCAGTTCTTC.

V is TRBV6-1 and J is TRBJ2-2; 13 bases are shared with TRBD2. The CDR3 is 14 residues long. Germline loops: CDR1 MNHNS, CDR2 SASEGT. V shed 10 bases and J 8 bases; nucleotides not matched to a gene: 7. The CDR3 loop is CAILAGGGGGELFF. CDR3 in DNA: TGTGCCATACTAGCGGGGGGGGGGGGGGGGGAGCTGTTTTTT.

As for this clonotype: A much larger clonotype is one base distant, so this may be a read error. The chain uses TRBV20-1 and TRBJ1-1; no clear D. V lost 3 bases, J lost 4 bases, and 9 bases lay in between. The CDR3 covers 12 residues. Germline V gene data show CDR1 as DFQATT and CDR2 as SNEGSKA (reference sequence). Here the CDR3 DNA reads TGCAGTGCTAGCGGGGTTAGCACTGAAGCTTTCTTT. It codes for CSASGVSTEAFF.

The genes are TRBV6-1 and TRBJ2-1; maybe TRBD1 (6 bases). The germline V and J ends were trimmed by 6 bases and 7 bases, with 7 bases remaining between them. CDR3 length equals 11 residues. Germline assignment: CDR1 MNHNS and CDR2 SASEGT. The CDR3 sequence is CASRTGNEQFF. DNA for the CDR3: TGTGCCAGCAGAACAGGGAATGAGCAGTTCTTC.

Ten or more counts support this clonotype. This chain connects TRBV7-8 to TRBJ1-1; D not resolved. CDR1 and CDR2 from the germline V gene are SGHVS and FQNEAQ. CDR3 length: 12 amino acids. The V and J ends lost 1 base and 7 bases respectively, with 7 bases between them. This chain's CDR3 is CASSLDQREAFF. In DNA, the CDR3 is TGTGCCAGCAGCTTAGATCAACGTGAAGCTTTCTTT.

CDR3 DNA: TGTGCCAGTAGTATCTGGGAAGGGGGCTACAATGAGCAGTTCTTC. Protein product: CASSIWEGGYNEQFF. The chain joins TRBV19 to TRBJ2-1, with D possibly TRBD1 on 6 matching bases. Germline V gene sequence: CDR1 LNHDA, CDR2 SQIVND (reference sequence). The CDR3 length is 15 residues. Trimming stripped 3 bases from V and 3 bases from J, with 12 bases between.

This clonotype was recorded many times. The chain links TRBV7-3 to TRBJ2-1, with TRBD2 matching over 8 bases. The CDR3 has 15 residues. CDR1 and CDR2 from the germline V gene are SGHTA and FQGTGA. With V trimmed by 6 bases and J by 5 bases, 9 bases remained unmatched. CDR3 nucleotide sequence: TGTGCCAGCAGGCTTCCGGGACTAGAGGACAATGAGCAGTTCTTC. It encodes CASRLPGLEDNEQFF.

The gene calls are TRBV25-1 and TRBJ1-2; no reliable D call. The CDR3 sequence is 14 residues long. Germline V gene data show CDR1 as MGHDK and CDR2 as SYGVNS. Deletions cut 3 bases from V and 0 bases from J, with 8 bases between. The CDR3 nucleotides read TGTGCCAGCAGTGACATATCAGCTAACTATGGCTACACCTTC. Translating gives CASSDISANYGYTF.

The sample holds many counts of this clonotype. J is TRBJ2-7 and V is TRBV7-2; TRBD1 is a possible D gene (6 bases). V lost 2 bases and J 4 bases, leaving 18 bases between the germline ends. CDR1 and CDR2 from the germline V gene are SGHTA and FQGNSA. The CDR3 consists of 16 residues. The CDR3 DNA follows: TGTGCCAGCAGCTTAAAGCAGGGGCTACACTCATACGAGCAGTACTTC. It encodes CASSLKQGLHSYEQYF.

There are a few counts of this clonotype. The chain links TRBV2 to TRBJ1-5; possibly TRBD1 for D (5 bases). Germline loops: CDR1 SNHLY, CDR2 FYNNEI. The CDR3 has 14 amino acids. V lost 3 bases to trimming and J lost 4 bases, with 10 bases between them. The CDR3 is CASSDRVRNQPQHF. The CDR3 bases are TGTGCCAGCAGTGACAGGGTGAGGAATCAGCCCCAGCATTTT.

This clonotype showed up many times. This rearrangement joins TRBV2 to TRBJ2-1; the match to TRBD2 covers 9 bases. The CDR3 loop spans 15 amino acids. Germline V gene data show CDR1 as SNHLY and CDR2 as FYNNEI. Trimming took 2 bases from V and 10 from J; bases not matched to a gene: 9. Here the CDR3 DNA reads TGTGCCAGCAGTGAACTAGCGGGAATTCAGGGGGAGCAGTTCTTC. Amino acid sequence: CASSELAGIQGEQFF.

Ten or more counts support this clonotype. This sequence joins TRBV12-3 or TRBV12-4 and TRBJ2-1, with D perhaps assigned TRBD1 or TRBD2 (6 bases each). V was cut by 2 bases and J by 8 bases, with 13 bases left in between. The CDR3 has 14 amino acids. The CDR3 coding sequence is TGTGCCAGCAGTTTAAATACCGGGGGCGATGAGCAGTTCTTC. This encodes CASSLNTGGDEQFF.